Listed below are T cell receptor beta chains from one sample, sequenced in a study of technical replicates of blood from several donors. Method: immunoSEQ multiplex PCR; TCRdb's copy keeps in-frame clones and lacks some. The data hold 65,000 to 90,000 clones, with approximately 98% observed a single time. The sequenced sample was T cells isolated from PBMCs. These receptors were taken from a human donor in good health. Each CDR3 is given with its conserved first and last residue. The D gene is left open where the match is weak. Clone size is not always given. Where it is, it says once, few, many or a class for expanded clones.

V	size	J	D	DNA	CDR3
TRBV2	once	TRBJ2-5	-	TGTGCCAGCAGAAATTGGCTAGCTCTAGAGACCCAGTACTTC	CASRNWLALETQYF
TRBV4-3	-	TRBJ2-3	TRBD2	TGCGCCAGCAGCCAGGAGGGACTAGCGGGAGCTTACGGAGGCACAGATACGCAGTATTTT	CASSQEGLAGAYGGTDTQYF
TRBV28	-	TRBJ2-7	-	TGTGCCAGCAGTTCGGACAGCTCCTACGAGCAGTACTTC	CASSSDSSYEQYF
TRBV5-8	-	TRBJ2-2	TRBD1	TGTGCCAGCCGTCAGGGGGTTGGAAACACCGGGGAGCTGTTTTTT	CASRQGVGNTGELFF
TRBV19	-	TRBJ2-1	TRBD1	TGTGCCAGTAAGGGGACAGGGAACTACAATGAGCAGTTCTTC	CASKGTGNYNEQFF
TRBV9	-	TRBJ2-1	-	TGTGCCAGCAGCGTTGGGGGAGGCAGCTCCTACAATGAGCAGTTCTTC	CASSVGGGSSYNEQFF
TRBV28	-	TRBJ2-1	-	TGTGCCAGCAGAAGGGGAAATGAGCAGTTCTTC	CASRRGNEQFF
TRBV7-8	-	TRBJ2-2	TRBD2	TGTGCCAGCAGCCTCGGGACTAGCGGGGTGGGGGACACCGGGGAGCTGTTTTTT	CASSLGTSGVGDTGELFF
TRBV6-6	-	TRBJ1-5	-	TGTGCCAGCAGTTACGATCCGGGGGGCAATCAGCCCCAGCATTTT	CASSYDPGGNQPQHF
TRBV5-1	-	TRBJ1-2	-	TGCGCCAGCAGCTTGGAGGGAGATGGATATGGCTACACCTTC	CASSLEGDGYGYTF
TRBV28	-	TRBJ2-7	-	TGTGCCACATCAGGGGCCCCACTATACGAGCAGTACTTC	CATSGAPLYEQYF
TRBV12-5	-	TRBJ2-2	TRBD1	TGTGCTAGTGGCTGGGGACAGACGAACACCGGGGAGCTGTTTTTT	CASGWGQTNTGELFF
TRBV28	-	TRBJ2-7	TRBD1	TGTGCCAGCAGTTTCCCCGGACAGGGGGCCTACGAGCAGTACTTC	CASSFPGQGAYEQYF
TRBV29-1	-	TRBJ2-7	TRBD2	TGCAGCGTTGAAGTTCATAGCGGGAGTTCCTACGAGCAGTACTTC	CSVEVHSGSSYEQYF
TRBV27	-	TRBJ2-3	-	TGTGCCAGCAGTCCGTGGCGGAGCGGCACAGATACGCAGTATTTT	CASSPWRSGTDTQYF
TRBV19	-	TRBJ1-5	-	TGTGCCAGTAGTATTCCAGGTTATCAGCCCCAGCATTTT	CASSIPGYQPQHF
TRBV2	-	TRBJ2-1	TRBD2	TGTGCCAGCATCTGGACTAGCGGGATAAATGAGCAGTTCTTC	CASIWTSGINEQFF
TRBV13	-	TRBJ1-2	-	TGTGCCAGCAGCTTATTCCAGGGACTAACTATCGGCTACACCTTC	CASSLFQGLTIGYTF
TRBV5-6	-	TRBJ1-5	-	TGTGCCAGCAGCTTGGGTCATAGCCAGCCCCAGCATTTT	CASSLGHSQPQHF
TRBV11-2	-	TRBJ2-1	TRBD2	TGTGCCAGCAGCCCTCGGACTAGCGGGAGCTCCTACAATGAGCAGTTCTTC	CASSPRTSGSSYNEQFF
TRBV27	-	TRBJ1-5	-	TGTGCCAGCAGTTTATCTTCTGGAGGATCCCAGCCCCAGCATTTT	CASSLSSGGSQPQHF
TRBV30	-	TRBJ1-5	TRBD1	TGTGCCTGGAGTCCGGACAGGGGGTTTAATCAGCCCCAGCATTTT	CAWSPDRGFNQPQHF
TRBV30	-	TRBJ2-7	TRBD1	TGTGCCTGGGACAGGGCCAAAGGGCACGAGCAGTACTTC	CAWDRAKGHEQYF
TRBV2	once	TRBJ1-5	-	TGTGCCAGCACCCCCGAGGGTAAGCAGCCCCAGCATTTT	CASTPEGKQPQHF
TRBV27	-	TRBJ1-1	-	TGTGCCAGCAGTTCCCGACAAGGGGGCACTGAAGCTTTCTTT	CASSSRQGGTEAFF
TRBV6-1	once	TRBJ2-7	TRBD1	TGTGCCAGCAGTGATTGGACAGGCCTCCGCTCCTACGAGCAGTACTTC	CASSDWTGLRSYEQYF
TRBV6-1	-	TRBJ1-5	-	TGTGCCAGCAGTGATACAGGGCCTCAGCCCCAGCATTTT	CASSDTGPQPQHF
TRBV30	-	TRBJ2-2	TRBD2	TGTGCCTGGAAGGACAGAAGCGGGAGTAACACCGGGGAGCTGTTTTTT	CAWKDRSGSNTGELFF
TRBV4-1	-	TRBJ2-7	-	TGCGCCAGCAGCCACCCAGCCGAGGGCTACGAGCAGTACTTC	CASSHPAEGYEQYF
TRBV29-1	-	TRBJ2-1	TRBD1	TGCAGCGTTGAACGAGGGGGCTTGGGCTACAATGAGCAGTTCTTC	CSVERGGLGYNEQFF
TRBV9	-	TRBJ2-3	-	TGTGCCAGCAGCGTACGGCTAGGTACAGATACGCAGTATTTT	CASSVRLGTDTQYF
TRBV7-3	-	TRBJ2-1	TRBD2	TGTGCCAGCAGTTGGACTAGCGGAAATGAGCAGTTCTTC	CASSWTSGNEQFF
TRBV25-1	-	TRBJ2-7	-	TGTGCCAGCAGTGAAGCTCGGTCGGGAAACTACGAGCAGTACTTC	CASSEARSGNYEQYF
TRBV10-3	-	TRBJ1-1	-	TGTGCCATCAGTGAGTCCAGAATGAACACTGAAGCTTTCTTT	CAISESRMNTEAFF
TRBV7-6	-	TRBJ1-5	-	TGTGCCAGCAGCTTAGCCGTAGGTGGGGGGGCGACTGACCAGCCCCAGCATTTT	CASSLAVGGGATDQPQHF
TRBV4-1	-	TRBJ2-7	TRBD2	TGCGCCAGCAGCCACGCTAGCGGGAGCTCCTACGAGCAGTACTTC	CASSHASGSSYEQYF
TRBV6-1	-	TRBJ2-5	TRBD2	TGTGCCAGCAGTGGGGGCGGGAGGCCCGAGGGATGGGAGACCCAGTACTTC	CASSGGGRPEGWETQYF
TRBV20-1	-	TRBJ2-1	-	TGCAGTGCTCGGGATAGCTATGAGCAGTTCTTC	CSARDSYEQFF
TRBV4-1	-	TRBJ2-1	-	TGCGCCAGCAGCCAACAGGACACATACAATGAGCAGTTCTTC	CASSQQDTYNEQFF
TRBV4-2	-	TRBJ1-5	-	TGTGCCAGCAGCCAAGAAGGTGGGCAGGGCCGTCAGCCCCAGCATTTT	CASSQEGGQGRQPQHF
TRBV14	-	TRBJ2-7	-	TGTGCCAGCAGCCAAGAAGGACTGGCCGAGCAGTACTTC	CASSQEGLAEQYF
TRBV5-1	-	TRBJ1-4	TRBD1	TGCGCCAGCAGCCCGACAGGGGTTGAAGAAAAACTGTTTTTT	CASSPTGVEEKLFF
TRBV9	-	TRBJ1-1	-	TGTGCCAGCAGCGTCGGCGGGGGGGCCAACACTGAAGCTTTCTTT	CASSVGGGANTEAFF
TRBV28	-	TRBJ2-7	-	TGTGCCAGCACCCGGGGTCGGAGAAACTACGAGCAGTACTTC	CASTRGRRNYEQYF
TRBV4-2	-	TRBJ2-2	-	TGTGCCAGCAGCCAAGTAGCGGATAACACCGGGGAGCTGTTTTTT	CASSQVADNTGELFF
TRBV29-1	-	TRBJ2-7	TRBD1	TGCAGCGTTCATGAGACAGGGCGCTACGAGCAGTACTTC	CSVHETGRYEQYF
TRBV7-2	-	TRBJ1-5	TRBD1	TGTGCCAGCAGCTTAGCCAGGGGGCTTCAGCCCCAGCATTTT	CASSLARGLQPQHF
TRBV5-6	-	TRBJ2-7	TRBD2	TGTGCCAGCAGCCCGAGGGGGACTAGCGGGAGGTACGAGCAGTACTTC	CASSPRGTSGRYEQYF